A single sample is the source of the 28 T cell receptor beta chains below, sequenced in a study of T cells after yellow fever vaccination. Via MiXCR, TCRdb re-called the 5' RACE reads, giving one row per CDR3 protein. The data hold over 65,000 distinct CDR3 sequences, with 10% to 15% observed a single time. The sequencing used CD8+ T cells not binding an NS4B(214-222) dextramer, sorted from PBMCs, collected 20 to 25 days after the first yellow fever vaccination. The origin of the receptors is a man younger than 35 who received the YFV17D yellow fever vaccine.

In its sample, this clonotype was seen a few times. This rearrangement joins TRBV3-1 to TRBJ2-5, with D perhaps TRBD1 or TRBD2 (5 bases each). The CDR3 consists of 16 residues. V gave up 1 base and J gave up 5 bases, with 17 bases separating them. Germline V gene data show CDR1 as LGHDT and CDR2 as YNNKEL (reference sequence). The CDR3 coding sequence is TGTGCCAGCAGCCAAGGGGTAGGGACCCTCCGGGAGACCCAGTACTTC. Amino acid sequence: CASSQGVGTLRETQYF.

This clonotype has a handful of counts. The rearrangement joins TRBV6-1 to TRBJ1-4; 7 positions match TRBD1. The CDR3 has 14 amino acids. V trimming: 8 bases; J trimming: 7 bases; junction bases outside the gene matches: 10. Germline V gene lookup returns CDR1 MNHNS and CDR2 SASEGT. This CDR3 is CASGRTGWAEKLFF. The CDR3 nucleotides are TGTGCCAGCGGTAGGACAGGTTGGGCTGAAAAACTGTTTTTT.

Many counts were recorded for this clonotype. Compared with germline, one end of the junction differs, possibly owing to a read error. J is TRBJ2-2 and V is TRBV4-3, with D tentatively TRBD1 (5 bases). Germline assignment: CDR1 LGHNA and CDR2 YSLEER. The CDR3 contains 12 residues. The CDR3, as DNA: TGTGCCAGCAGCTTAGGGGCCGGGGAGCTGTTTTTT. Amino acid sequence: CASSLGAGELFF.

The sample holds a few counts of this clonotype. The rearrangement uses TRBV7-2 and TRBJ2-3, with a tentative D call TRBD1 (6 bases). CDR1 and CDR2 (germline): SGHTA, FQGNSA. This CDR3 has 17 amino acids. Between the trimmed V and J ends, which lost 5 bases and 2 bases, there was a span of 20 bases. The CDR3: CASSPSSVWTATDTQYF. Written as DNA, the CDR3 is TGTGCCAGCAGCCCATCCTCTGTCTGGACAGCCACAGATACGCAGTATTTT.

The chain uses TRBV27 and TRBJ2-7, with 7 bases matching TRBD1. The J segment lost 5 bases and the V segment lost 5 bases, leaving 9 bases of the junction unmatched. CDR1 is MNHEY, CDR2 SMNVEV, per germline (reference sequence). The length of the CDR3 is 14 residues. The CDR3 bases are TGTGCCAGCAGTATCCGACAGGGATATCACGAGCAGTACGTC. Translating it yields CASSIRQGYHEQYV.

This chain's CDR3 is CASRGGIYSNQPQHF. The DNA of the CDR3 is TGTGCCAGCAGAGGGGGAATCTATAGCAATCAGCCCCAGCATTTT. V gene TRBV6-2 or TRBV6-3 combines with J gene TRBJ1-5, with a weak D call TRBD1 (6 bases). CDR3 length equals 15 residues. Trimming pared 6 bases from V and 0 bases from J, leaving 12 bases between. Germline-derived CDR1 and CDR2 are MNHEY and SVGEGT.

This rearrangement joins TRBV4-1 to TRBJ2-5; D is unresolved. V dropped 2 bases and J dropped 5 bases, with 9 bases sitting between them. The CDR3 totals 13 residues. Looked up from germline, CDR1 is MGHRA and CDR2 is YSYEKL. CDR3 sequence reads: CASSQPIWETQYF. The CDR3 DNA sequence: TGCGCCAGCAGCCAACCAATTTGGGAGACCCAGTACTTC.

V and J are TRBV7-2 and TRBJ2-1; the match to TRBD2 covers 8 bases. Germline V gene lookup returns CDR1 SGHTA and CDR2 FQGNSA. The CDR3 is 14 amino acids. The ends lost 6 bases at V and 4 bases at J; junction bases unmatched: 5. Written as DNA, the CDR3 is TGTGCCAGCAGGGCGGGGGGTTTATACAATGAGCAGTTCTTC. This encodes CASRAGGLYNEQFF.

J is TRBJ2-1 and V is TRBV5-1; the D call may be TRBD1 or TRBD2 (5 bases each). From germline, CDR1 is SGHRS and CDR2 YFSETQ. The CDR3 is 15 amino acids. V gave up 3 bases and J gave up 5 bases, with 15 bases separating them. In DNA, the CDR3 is TGCGCCAGCAGCTACGCCGGGACGGGTAACAATGAGCAGTTCTTC. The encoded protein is CASSYAGTGNNEQFF. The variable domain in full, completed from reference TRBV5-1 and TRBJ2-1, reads KAGVTQTPRYLIKTRGQQVTLSCSPISGHRSVSWYQQTPGQGLQFLFEYFSETQRNKGNFPGRFSGRQFSNSRSEMNVSTLELGDSALYLCASSYAGTGNNEQFFGPGTRLTVL.

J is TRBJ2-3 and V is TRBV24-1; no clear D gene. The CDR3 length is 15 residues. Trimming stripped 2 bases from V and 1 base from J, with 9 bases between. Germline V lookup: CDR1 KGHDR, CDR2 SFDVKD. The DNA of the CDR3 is TGTGCCACCAGTGATTCTCACAGAGGCACAGATACGCAGTATTTT. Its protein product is CATSDSHRGTDTQYF.

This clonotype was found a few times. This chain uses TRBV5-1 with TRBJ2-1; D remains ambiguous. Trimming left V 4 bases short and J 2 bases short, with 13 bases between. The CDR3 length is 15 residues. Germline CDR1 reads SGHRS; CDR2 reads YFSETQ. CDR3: CASSLNGHAYNEQFF. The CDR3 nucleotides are TGCGCCAGCAGCCTGAATGGTCACGCCTACAATGAGCAGTTCTTC.

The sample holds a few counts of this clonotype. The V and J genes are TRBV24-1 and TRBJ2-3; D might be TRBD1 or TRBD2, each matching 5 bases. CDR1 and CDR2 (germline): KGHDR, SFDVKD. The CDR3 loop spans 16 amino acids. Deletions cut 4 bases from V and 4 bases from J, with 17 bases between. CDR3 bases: TGTGCCACCAGTGAAGTAGGTGCCCCGGGGCCAGATACGCAGTATTTT. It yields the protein CATSEVGAPGPDTQYF.

CDR3 bases: TGTGCCAGCAGTTACTCCCGAACCGGGGAGCTGTTTTTT. Translation gives CASSYSRTGELFF. The chain has TRBV6-6 and TRBJ2-2, with D unclear. V was trimmed by 0 bases and J by 5 bases, leaving 4 bases between them. Germline V CDR1 and CDR2: MNHNY, SVGAGI (reference sequence). CDR3 length: 13 amino acids.

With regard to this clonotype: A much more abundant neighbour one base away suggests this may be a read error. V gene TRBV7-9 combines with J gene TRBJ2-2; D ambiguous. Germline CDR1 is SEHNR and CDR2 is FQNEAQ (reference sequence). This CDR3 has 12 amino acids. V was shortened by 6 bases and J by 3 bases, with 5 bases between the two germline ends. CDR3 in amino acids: CASSSYTGELFF. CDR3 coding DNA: TGTGCCAGCAGTTCCTACACCGGGGAGCTGTTTTTT. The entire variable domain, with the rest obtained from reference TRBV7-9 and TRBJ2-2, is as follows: DTGVSQNPRHKITKRGQNVTFRCDPISEHNRLYWYRQTLGQGPEFLTYFQNEAQLEKSRLLSDRFSAERPKGSFSTLEIQRTEQGDSAMYLCASSSYTGELFFGEGSRLTVL.

Written as DNA, the CDR3 is TGCGCCAGCAGCTCACGGACAGGGTACACCTACGAGCAGTACTTC. It translates to CASSSRTGYTYEQYF. The rearrangement uses TRBV5-1 and TRBJ2-7, with TRBD1 matching over 8 bases. The germline V gene encodes CDR1 SGHRS and CDR2 YFSETQ. V shed 3 bases and J 2 bases; nucleotides not matched to a gene: 7. This CDR3 is 15 amino acids long.

The CDR3 sequence: CASSLAVRAGEQYV. The CDR3 DNA follows: TGTGCCAGCAGCTTAGCGGTCAGGGCGGGAGAGCAGTACGTC. V and J are TRBV7-9 and TRBJ2-7; a weak D match, TRBD2 (6 bases). The CDR3 loop spans 14 amino acids. The V and J ends lost 0 bases and 7 bases respectively, with 13 bases between them. Germline V gives CDR1 SEHNR, CDR2 FQNEAQ (reference sequence).

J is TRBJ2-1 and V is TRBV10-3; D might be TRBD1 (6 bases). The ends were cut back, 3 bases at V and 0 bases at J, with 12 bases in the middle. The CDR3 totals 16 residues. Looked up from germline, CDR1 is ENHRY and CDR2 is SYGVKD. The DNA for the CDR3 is TGTGCCATCAGTGATCCGGGACAAAGCTCCTACAATGAGCAGTTCTTC. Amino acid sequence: CAISDPGQSSYNEQFF.

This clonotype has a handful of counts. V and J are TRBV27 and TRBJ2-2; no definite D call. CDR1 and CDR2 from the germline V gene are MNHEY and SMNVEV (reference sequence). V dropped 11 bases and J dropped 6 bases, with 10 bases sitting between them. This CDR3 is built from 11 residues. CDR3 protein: CASWHAGELFF. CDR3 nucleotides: TGTGCCTCATGGCACGCCGGGGAGCTGTTTTTT.

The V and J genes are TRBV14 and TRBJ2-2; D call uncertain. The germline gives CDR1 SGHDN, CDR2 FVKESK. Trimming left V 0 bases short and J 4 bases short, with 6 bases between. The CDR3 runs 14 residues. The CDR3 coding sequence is TGTGCCAGCAGCCAAGACAGTGGCACCGGGGAGCTGTTTTTT. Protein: CASSQDSGTGELFF.

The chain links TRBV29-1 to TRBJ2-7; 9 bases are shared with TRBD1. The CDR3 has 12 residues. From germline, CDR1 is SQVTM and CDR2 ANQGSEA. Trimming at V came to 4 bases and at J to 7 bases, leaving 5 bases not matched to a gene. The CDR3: CSVGQGEREQYF. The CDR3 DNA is TGCAGCGTTGGACAGGGGGAAAGAGAGCAGTACTTC.

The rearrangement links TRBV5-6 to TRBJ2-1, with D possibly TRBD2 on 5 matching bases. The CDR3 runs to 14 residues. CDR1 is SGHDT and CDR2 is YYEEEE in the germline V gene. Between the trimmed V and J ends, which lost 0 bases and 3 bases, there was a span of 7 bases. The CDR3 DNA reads TGTGCCAGCAGCTTGGGTGGACTCTACAATGAGCAGTTCTTC. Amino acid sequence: CASSLGGLYNEQFF.

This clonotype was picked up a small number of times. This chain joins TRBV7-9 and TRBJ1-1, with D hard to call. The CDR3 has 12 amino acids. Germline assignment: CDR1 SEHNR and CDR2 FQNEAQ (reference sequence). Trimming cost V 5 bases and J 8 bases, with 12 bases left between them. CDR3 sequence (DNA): TGTGCCAGCAGCCTCGGGCCCTTGGAAGCTTTCTTT. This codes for CASSLGPLEAFF.

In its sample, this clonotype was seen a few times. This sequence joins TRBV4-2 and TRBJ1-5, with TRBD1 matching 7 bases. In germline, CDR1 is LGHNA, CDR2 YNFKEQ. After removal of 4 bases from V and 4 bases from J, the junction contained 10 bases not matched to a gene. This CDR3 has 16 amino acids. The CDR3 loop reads CASSLTTGPENQPQHF. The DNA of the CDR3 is TGTGCCAGCAGCCTAACGACAGGGCCCGAAAATCAGCCCCAGCATTTT.

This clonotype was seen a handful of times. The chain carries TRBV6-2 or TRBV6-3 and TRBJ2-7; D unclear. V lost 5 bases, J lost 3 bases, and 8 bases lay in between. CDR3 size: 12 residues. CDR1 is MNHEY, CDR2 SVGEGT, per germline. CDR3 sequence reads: CASSKPNYEQYF. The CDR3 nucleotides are TGTGCCAGCAGTAAACCCAACTACGAGCAGTACTTC.

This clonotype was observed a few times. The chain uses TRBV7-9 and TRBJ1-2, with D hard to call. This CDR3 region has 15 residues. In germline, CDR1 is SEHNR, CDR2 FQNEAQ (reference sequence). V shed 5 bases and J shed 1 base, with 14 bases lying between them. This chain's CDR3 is CASSHERSHNYGYTF. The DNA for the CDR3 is TGTGCCAGCAGCCACGAACGATCACATAACTATGGCTACACCTTC.

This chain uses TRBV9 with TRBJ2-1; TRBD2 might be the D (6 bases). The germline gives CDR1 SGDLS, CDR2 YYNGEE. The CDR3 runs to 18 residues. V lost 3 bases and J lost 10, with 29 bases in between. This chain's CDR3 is CASSGIVGRGTGRGEQFF. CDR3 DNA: TGTGCCAGCAGCGGAATAGTCGGGCGGGGAACCGGGCGGGGCGAGCAGTTCTTC.

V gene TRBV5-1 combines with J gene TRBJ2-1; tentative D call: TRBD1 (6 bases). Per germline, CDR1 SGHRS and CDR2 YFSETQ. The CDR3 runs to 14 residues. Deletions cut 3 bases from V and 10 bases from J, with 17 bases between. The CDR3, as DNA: TGCGCCAGCAGCTCACCAGGGGCCCGGCAGGAGCAGTTCTTC. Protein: CASSSPGARQEQFF.

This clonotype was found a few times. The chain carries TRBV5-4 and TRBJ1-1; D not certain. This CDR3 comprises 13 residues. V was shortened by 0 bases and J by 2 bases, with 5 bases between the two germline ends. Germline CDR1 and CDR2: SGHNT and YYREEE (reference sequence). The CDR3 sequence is CASSLVTNTEAFF. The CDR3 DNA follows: TGTGCCAGCAGCTTGGTTACTAACACTGAAGCTTTCTTT.